This T cell receptor beta chain was profiled in a study of control samples from healthy donors and cancer patients. The germline V gene encodes CDR1 GTSNPN and CDR2 SVGIG (reference sequence). This CDR3 comprises 11 residues. The V and J ends lost 2 bases and 7 bases respectively, with 8 bases between them. Assay used: immunoSEQ multiplex PCR; TCRdb lists only in-frame clones, some missing. Of around 43,000 clones listed, approximately 90% are singletons. This clone was found a few times. The clonotype comes from a woman aged 50 to 60 in good health. The V and J genes are TRBV30 and TRBJ1-1; no firm D call. Sequenced material: blood. The DNA of the CDR3 is TGTGCCTGGAGTTGGTCGCGTGAAGCTTTCTTT. This sequence encodes CAWSWSREAFF.